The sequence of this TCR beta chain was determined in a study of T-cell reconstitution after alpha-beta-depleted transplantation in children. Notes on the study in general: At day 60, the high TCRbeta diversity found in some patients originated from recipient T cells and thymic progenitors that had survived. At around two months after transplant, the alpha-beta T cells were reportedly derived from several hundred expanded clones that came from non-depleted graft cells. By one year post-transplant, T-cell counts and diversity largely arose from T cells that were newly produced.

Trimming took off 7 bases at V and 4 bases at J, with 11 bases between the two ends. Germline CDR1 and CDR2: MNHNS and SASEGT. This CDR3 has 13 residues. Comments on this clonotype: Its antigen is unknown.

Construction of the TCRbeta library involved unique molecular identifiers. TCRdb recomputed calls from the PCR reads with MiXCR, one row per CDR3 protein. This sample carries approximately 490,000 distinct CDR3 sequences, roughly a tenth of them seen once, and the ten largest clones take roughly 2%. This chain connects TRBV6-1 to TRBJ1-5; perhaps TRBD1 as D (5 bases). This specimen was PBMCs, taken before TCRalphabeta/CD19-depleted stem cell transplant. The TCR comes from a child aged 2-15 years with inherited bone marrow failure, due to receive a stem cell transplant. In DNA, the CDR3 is TGTGCCAGCACTGACGACAGAAATCAGCCCCAGCATTTT. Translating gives CASTDDRNQPQHF.